These 13 T cell receptor beta chains were sequenced from one sample in a study of cytomegalovirus exposure and HLA in healthy donors. Generated by immunoSEQ multiplex PCR, the TCRdb table keeps only in-frame clones and is missing some. This table holds 250,000 to 300,000 clones, nearly 90% found once. Sequencing used PBMCs. The source is a woman in her late teens or twenties in good health and CMV-seronegative.

The chain employs TRBV5-1 and TRBJ2-1, with 7 bases identical to TRBD1. Germline CDR1 SGHRS, CDR2 YFSETQ. This CDR3 comprises 15 residues. V was clipped by 0 bases and J by 8 bases; unmatched bases: 8. The DNA of the CDR3 is TGCGCCAGCAGCTTGGCTGGACAGGTCTCCCATGAGCAGTTCTTC. Its translation: CASSLAGQVSHEQFF.

This chain uses TRBV7-8 with TRBJ2-1; D gene ambiguous. Germline V gene data show CDR1 as SGHVS and CDR2 as FQNEAQ. This CDR3 comprises 14 residues. The germline V and J ends were trimmed by 2 bases and 0 bases, with 5 bases remaining between them. CDR3 DNA sequence: TGTGCCAGCAGCTTAATGAGCTCCTACAATGAGCAGTTCTTC. Protein: CASSLMSSYNEQFF.

The CDR3, as DNA: TGTGCCAGCAGCCAAGTTAGGACAGGCTACAATGAGCAGTTCTTC. This encodes CASSQVRTGYNEQFF. The chain is built from TRBV7-8 and TRBJ2-1; 7 nucleotides line up with TRBD1. From germline, CDR1 is SGHVS and CDR2 FQNEAQ. The CDR3 loop spans 15 amino acids. After removal of 5 bases from V and 3 bases from J, the junction contained 7 bases not matched to a gene.

This chain uses TRBV7-9 with TRBJ2-3, with 11 bases lining up with TRBD1. Germline trimming cut 5 bases from V and 6 bases from J; bases unmatched to any gene: 7. The CDR3 has 15 residues. The germline CDR1 and CDR2 sequences are SEHNR and FQNEAQ (reference sequence). Written as DNA, the CDR3 is TGTGCCAGCAGCCTAGGACAGGGGGCTATGGATACGCAGTATTTT. Residues: CASSLGQGAMDTQYF.

This clone was detected once. CDR3 region: CAWYGGLATSSYNEQFF. In DNA form, the CDR3 reads TGTGCCTGGTACGGGGGTCTAGCGACGAGCTCCTACAATGAGCAGTTCTTC. The chain uses TRBV30 and TRBJ2-1; perhaps TRBD2 as D (6 bases). The CDR3 totals 17 residues. With 5 bases removed from V and 0 bases from J, the gap between germline ends came to 20 bases. Looked up from germline, CDR1 is GTSNPN and CDR2 is SVGIG (reference sequence).

In this sample, this clone turned up once. V gene TRBV5-1 combines with J gene TRBJ1-6; D is unclear. The germline V and J ends were trimmed by 3 bases and 3 bases, with 13 bases remaining between them. Germline assignment: CDR1 SGHRS and CDR2 YFSETQ. The CDR3 consists of 16 residues. DNA for the CDR3: TGCGCCAGCAGCTGGATCCCGACAAACTATAATTCACCCCTCCACTTT. This codes for CASSWIPTNYNSPLHF.

The V call is TRBV6-1, the J call TRBJ1-2; D not resolved. CDR1 and CDR2 (germline): MNHNS, SASEGT. The CDR3 loop spans 14 amino acids. V was trimmed by 5 bases and J by 2 bases, leaving 12 bases between them. The CDR3 DNA is TGTGCCAGCAGTACAGCGGGGAGCAACTATGGCTACACCTTC. Its translation: CASSTAGSNYGYTF.

This chain links TRBV2 with TRBJ1-1, with 7 nucleotides matching TRBD1. CDR1 and CDR2 (germline): SNHLY, FYNNEI. The CDR3 consists of 13 residues. After removal of 8 bases from V and 5 bases from J, the junction contained 8 bases not matched to a gene. CDR3 sequence (DNA): TGTGCCAGCGCGACAGGGCGAGGGACTGAAGCTTTCTTT. It translates to CASATGRGTEAFF.

This clone came up once. J is TRBJ2-1 and V is TRBV13; 9 bases are shared with TRBD1. This CDR3 has 16 residues. The ends lost 8 bases at V and 3 bases at J; junction bases unmatched: 11. Germline assignment: CDR1 PRHDT and CDR2 FYEKMQ (reference sequence). The CDR3 protein is CASEGWEDRGYNEQFF. The CDR3, as DNA: TGTGCCAGCGAAGGTTGGGAGGACAGGGGCTACAATGAGCAGTTCTTC.

This clone is a singleton in its sample. The rearrangement joins TRBV19 to TRBJ1-4; D unresolved. Germline V gene data show CDR1 as LNHDA and CDR2 as SQIVND (reference sequence). The CDR3 is 13 residues long. Trimming took off 6 bases at V and 11 bases at J, with 16 bases between the two ends. The CDR3 sequence is CASRAGPKGKLFF. The DNA for the CDR3 is TGTGCCAGTAGAGCGGGCCCGAAGGGCAAACTGTTTTTT.

The chain uses TRBV28 and TRBJ1-6, with 8 bases lining up with TRBD1. The CDR3 covers 16 residues. CDR1 MDHEN and CDR2 SYDVKM come from the germline V gene. After removal of 6 bases from V and 5 bases from J, the junction contained 9 bases not matched to a gene. The CDR3 DNA reads as TGTGCCAGCAGCCCCCTCCAGGGGGCGCATAATTCACCCCTCCACTTT. Translated, it gives CASSPLQGAHNSPLHF.

This clone was seen once. The chain has TRBV29-1 and TRBJ1-1, with D uncertain. Germline values: CDR1 SQVTM, CDR2 ANQGSEA. The CDR3 length is 15 residues. V lost 0 bases and J lost 7, with 18 bases in between. The CDR3: CSVEDAVFGVGEAFF. The DNA for the CDR3 is TGCAGCGTTGAAGATGCTGTTTTCGGGGTCGGTGAAGCTTTCTTT. Filled out from reference TRBV29-1 and TRBJ1-1, the complete variable domain reads SAVISQKPSRDICQRGTSLTIQCQVDSQVTMMFWYRQQPGQSLTLIATANQGSEATYESGFVIDKFPISRPNLTFSTLTVSNMSPEDSSIYLCSVEDAVFGVGEAFFGQGTRLTVV.

J is TRBJ1-1 and V is TRBV27; D is ambiguous. The CDR3 sequence is 14 residues long. Germline V gene data show CDR1 as MNHEY and CDR2 as SMNVEV (reference sequence). Trimming took off 1 base at V and 1 base at J, with 7 bases between the two ends. This chain's CDR3 is CASSLLAANTEAFF. In nucleotides, the CDR3 is TGTGCCAGCAGTTTATTGGCGGCGAACACTGAAGCTTTCTTT.